The sequence of this TCR beta chain was determined in a study of CD8+CD57+ T cells in acquired aplastic anemia. Study as a whole: Sorted CD4+ and CD8+ cells yielded DNA averaging approximately 3.4 ug.

V lost 5 bases and J 2 bases, leaving 10 bases between the germline ends. The CDR3 extends over 14 amino acids. Germline values: CDR1 LNHDA, CDR2 SQIVND (reference sequence). CDR3 and TCR beta VDJ profiling relied on a genomic DNA template. TCRdb analysed the reads with MiXCR anew, one entry per CDR3 protein. The repertoire has some 200,000 distinct CDR3 sequences, approximately 50% of them found once; the top ten carry 8.5% to 10%. Study-wide results and caveats: Patients and controls turned out to have around 29 CD8+ CDR3 sequences in common.

A remark on this clonotype: What it binds is unknown.

Patients sequenced had flow cytometry evidence of CD8+CD57+ cell expansion. Sequenced input: sorted CD4+, CD8+, or CD8+CD57+ T cells (not recorded which) from PBMCs. The clonotype originates from a human donor with aplastic anemia. The rearrangement joins TRBV19 to TRBJ2-1; a weak D match, TRBD2 (7 bases). In DNA, the CDR3 is TGTGCCAGTAGTCAGGGGAGGGCCTACAATGAGCAGTTCTTC. Translating it yields CASSQGRAYNEQFF.